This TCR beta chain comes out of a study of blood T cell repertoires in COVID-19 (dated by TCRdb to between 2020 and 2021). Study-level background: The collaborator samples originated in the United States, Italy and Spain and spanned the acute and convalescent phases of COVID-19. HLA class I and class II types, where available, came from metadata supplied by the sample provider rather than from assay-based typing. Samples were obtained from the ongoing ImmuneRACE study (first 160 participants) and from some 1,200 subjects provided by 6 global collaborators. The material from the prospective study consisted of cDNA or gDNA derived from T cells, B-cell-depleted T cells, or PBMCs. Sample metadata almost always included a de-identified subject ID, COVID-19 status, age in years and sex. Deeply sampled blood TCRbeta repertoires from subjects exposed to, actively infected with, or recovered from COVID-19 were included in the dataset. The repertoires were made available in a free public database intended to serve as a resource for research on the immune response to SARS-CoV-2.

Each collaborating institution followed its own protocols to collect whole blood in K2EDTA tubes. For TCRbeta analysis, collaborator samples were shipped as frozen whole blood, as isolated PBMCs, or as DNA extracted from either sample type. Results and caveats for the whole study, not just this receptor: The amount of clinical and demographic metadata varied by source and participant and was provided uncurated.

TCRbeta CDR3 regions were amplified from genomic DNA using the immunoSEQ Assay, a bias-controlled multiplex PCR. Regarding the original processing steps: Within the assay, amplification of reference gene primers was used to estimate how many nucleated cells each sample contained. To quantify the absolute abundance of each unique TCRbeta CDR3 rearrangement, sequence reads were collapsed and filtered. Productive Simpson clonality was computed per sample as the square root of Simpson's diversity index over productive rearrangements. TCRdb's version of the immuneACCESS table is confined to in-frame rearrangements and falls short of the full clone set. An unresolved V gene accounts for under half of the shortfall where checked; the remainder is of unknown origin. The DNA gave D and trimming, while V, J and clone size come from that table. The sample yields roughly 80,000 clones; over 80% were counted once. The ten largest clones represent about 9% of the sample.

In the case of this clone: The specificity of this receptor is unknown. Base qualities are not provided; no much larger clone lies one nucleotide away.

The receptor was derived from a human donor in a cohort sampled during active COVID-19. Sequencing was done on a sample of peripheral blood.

The DNA is TGTGCCAGCAGCGGGATAGGGACAGTCACTGAAGCTTTCTTT. This codes for CASSGIGTVTEAFF. The chain employs TRBV5-4 and TRBJ1-1; 7 bases in the junction line up with TRBD1. The CDR3 contains 14 residues, cysteine and phenylalanine counted. Only the CDR3 DNA stays, 42 bases, in frame from base 1. At the junction V is shortened by 4 bases and J by 4 bases; bases outside the gene matches: 7. For CDR1 and CDR2, the germline V gene (reference sequence) lists SGHNT and YYREEE.